The 28 T cell receptor beta chains reported below all come from one sample, sequenced in a study of T cell repertoires in cytomegalovirus infection. TCRdb analysed the reads with MiXCR anew, one entry per CDR3 protein. The sample lists fewer than 400,000 distinct CDR3 sequences, over 15% occurring once. Sequencing was carried out using PBMCs. Receptors originate from a human donor in good health (CMV status not recorded). Some clones in this sample may be carry-over from other donors' samples.

The CDR3 region is CASSFGLRTDTQYF. CDR3 coding DNA: TGTGCCAGCAGCTTTGGTCTTCGCACAGATACGCAGTATTTT. The rearrangement links TRBV7-6 to TRBJ2-3; D is unresolved. CDR1 is SGHVS and CDR2 is FNYEAQ in the germline V gene. The CDR3 has 14 amino acids. Between the trimmed V and J ends, which lost 3 bases and 1 base, there was a span of 8 bases.

The rearrangement joins TRBV7-9 to TRBJ2-6; tentatively, D is TRBD1 (6 bases). This CDR3 is 15 amino acids long. The germline gives CDR1 SEHNR, CDR2 FQNEAQ (reference sequence). Trimming took 5 bases from V and 0 from J, leaving 8 bases between them. The CDR3 sequence: CASSATGSGANVLTF. Written as DNA, the CDR3 is TGTGCCAGCAGCGCGACAGGCTCTGGGGCCAACGTCCTGACTTTC.

The genes are TRBV10-3 and TRBJ2-3, with 8 bases aligning to TRBD2. CDR1 ENHRY and CDR2 SYGVKD come from the germline V gene. The trim removed 4 bases at V and 2 bases at J, leaving 5 bases unmatched. This CDR3 has 15 residues. The CDR3 sequence is CAISGGGGHTDTQYF. The CDR3 DNA reads TGTGCCATCAGTGGGGGCGGGGGGCACACAGATACGCAGTATTTT.

This clonotype was detected only a few times. The CDR3 is CAERETDTQYF. The CDR3, as DNA: TGTGCTGAGCGGGAGACAGATACGCAGTATTTT. The rearrangement uses TRBV7-2 and TRBJ2-3, with 8 bases lining up with TRBD2. This CDR3 is 11 amino acids long. Looked up from germline, CDR1 is SGHTA and CDR2 is FQGNSA.

The gene calls are TRBV7-9 and TRBJ2-1; TRBD1 matches at 10 bases. The CDR3 has 14 residues. The ends lost 8 bases at V and 4 bases at J; junction bases unmatched: 5. Germline assignment: CDR1 SEHNR and CDR2 FQNEAQ (reference sequence). The CDR3 loop reads CASVPGQGYNEQFF. The CDR3 coding sequence is TGTGCCAGCGTACCGGGACAGGGGTACAATGAGCAGTTCTTC. Drawing the rest from reference TRBV7-9 and TRBJ2-1, the complete variable domain is DTGVSQNPRHKITKRGQNVTFRCDPISEHNRLYWYRQTLGQGPEFLTYFQNEAQLEKSRLLSDRFSAERPKGSFSTLEIQRTEQGDSAMYLCASVPGQGYNEQFFGPGTRLTVL.

This clonotype was seen at least ten times. The rearrangement links TRBV7-8 to TRBJ2-1; D perhaps matches TRBD2 (6 bases). The length of the CDR3 is 14 residues. The ends were cut back, 5 bases at V and 7 bases at J, with 15 bases in the middle. Germline V gene lookup returns CDR1 SGHVS and CDR2 FQNEAQ. The CDR3 coding sequence is TGTGCCAGCAGCATGGGACTCGGAACAAATGAGCAGTTCTTC. It yields the protein CASSMGLGTNEQFF. The full variable domain, completed using reference TRBV7-8 and TRBJ2-1, is GAGVSQSPRYKVAKRGQDVALRCDPISGHVSLFWYQQALGQGPEFLTYFQNEAQLDKSGLPSDRFFAERPEGSVSTLKIQRTQQEDSAVYLCASSMGLGTNEQFFGPGTRLTVL.

This clonotype came up a few times. V usage is TRBV11-2 and J usage is TRBJ2-1; 10 positions match TRBD2. Trimming removed 10 bases from V and 5 bases from J; junction bases left unmatched: 11. This CDR3 is 15 amino acids long. Germline V gene data show CDR1 as SGHAT and CDR2 as FQNNGV. The CDR3 bases are TGTGCCACCCCCTCCGGGACTAGCGTGAACAATGAGCAGTTCTTC. It yields the protein CATPSGTSVNNEQFF.

This clonotype was detected only a few times. This sequence joins TRBV6-5 and TRBJ2-1, with TRBD1 matching 8 bases. Germline V lookup: CDR1 MNHEY, CDR2 SVGAGI. This CDR3 has 14 residues. J gave up 7 bases and V 2 bases, and 4 bases lay outside the gene matches. The CDR3 DNA reads as TGTGCCAGCAGTTACCTGGGACAGGAGAATGAGCAGTTCTTC. It encodes CASSYLGQENEQFF.

This clonotype appeared many times. The chain has TRBV7-2 and TRBJ1-1; TRBD1 might be the D (5 bases). V was cut by 1 base and J by 11 bases, with 17 bases left in between. CDR1 is SGHTA, CDR2 FQGNSA, per germline. The CDR3 has 14 residues. CDR3 sequence: CASSLGGGRVEAFF. The CDR3 coding sequence is TGTGCCAGCAGCTTAGGGGGCGGGCGGGTTGAGGCTTTCTTT.

This clonotype was observed many times. The chain carries TRBV7-6 and TRBJ2-7; 9 positions match TRBD1. The CDR3 is made up of 14 amino acids. The ends lost 4 bases at V and 0 bases at J; junction bases unmatched: 1. Per germline, CDR1 SGHVS and CDR2 FNYEAQ. CDR3 sequence: CASSWDRDSYEQYF. The CDR3 DNA follows: TGTGCCAGCAGCTGGGACAGGGACTCCTACGAGCAGTACTTC.

In its sample, this clonotype was seen many times. V usage is TRBV7-2 and J usage is TRBJ1-6, with TRBD1 identical over 8 bases. V shed 3 bases and J 9 bases; nucleotides not matched to a gene: 4. Germline lookup yields CDR1 SGHTA and CDR2 FQGNSA. This CDR3 region has 14 residues. In DNA form, the CDR3 reads TGTGCCAGCAGCTTCAGTGACAGGGGTTCACCCCTCCACTTT. It translates to CASSFSDRGSPLHF.

This clonotype appeared many times. V and J are TRBV7-6 and TRBJ2-7; D tentatively reads TRBD1 or TRBD2 (7 bases each). Per germline, CDR1 SGHVS and CDR2 FNYEAQ. The length of the CDR3 is 14 residues. Deletions cut 1 base from V and 6 bases from J, with 13 bases between. CDR3 residues: CASSLGGGGGEQYF. The DNA for the CDR3 is TGTGCCAGCAGCTTAGGGGGAGGGGGCGGCGAGCAGTACTTC. Combining the CDR3 with reference TRBV7-6 and TRBJ2-7 gives the whole variable domain GAGVSQSPRYKVTKRGQDVALRCDPISGHVSLYWYRQALGQGPEFLTYFNYEAQQDKSGLPNDRFSAERPEGSISTLTIQRTEQRDSAMYRCASSLGGGGGEQYFGPGTRLTVT.

V gene TRBV12-3 or TRBV12-4 combines with J gene TRBJ2-3, with 7 bases aligning to TRBD2. V was pared by 4 bases and J by 3 bases, with 10 bases of the junction left unmatched. This CDR3 contains 16 residues. CDR3 in amino acids: CASSSRTRFLTDTQYF. The CDR3 nucleotides are TGTGCCAGCAGTTCGCGGACTAGGTTCTTAACAGATACGCAGTATTTT.

This clonotype showed up just a few times. The CDR3 sequence: CASSPSLRDPADQETQYF. The CDR3 bases are TGTGCCAGCAGCCCATCCCTCCGGGACCCCGCTGATCAAGAGACCCAGTACTTC. V is TRBV13 and J is TRBJ2-5; D is perhaps TRBD1 or TRBD2 (5 bases each). CDR3 length: 18 residues. The V gene lost 5 bases and the J gene lost 2 bases, with 24 bases spanning the gap. Germline V gives CDR1 PRHDT, CDR2 FYEKMQ (reference sequence).

This clonotype was seen more than once but under ten times. The V and J genes are TRBV11-2 and TRBJ2-1, with D possibly TRBD2 on 6 matching bases. Germline CDR1 SGHAT, CDR2 FQNNGV. The V end was cut by 5 bases, the J end by 3 bases, with 17 bases between. The CDR3 runs 16 residues. CDR3 sequence: CASSPLFRGLYNEQFF. The CDR3 region has the DNA TGTGCCAGCAGCCCACTATTTAGGGGACTCTACAATGAGCAGTTCTTC.

V is TRBV29-1 and J is TRBJ1-5; D uncertain. CDR1 and CDR2 (germline): SQVTM, ANQGSEA. Between the trimmed V and J ends, which lost 4 bases and 5 bases, there was a span of 3 bases. The CDR3 length is 10 residues. The CDR3 region has the DNA TGCAGCGTTGGAGATCAGCCCCAGCATTTT. Translation: CSVGDQPQHF.

The sample holds many counts of this clonotype. This rearrangement joins TRBV12-3 or TRBV12-4 to TRBJ2-5; no definite D call. CDR3 size: 12 residues. V was shortened by 3 bases and J by 2 bases, with 4 bases between the two germline ends. The CDR3 loop reads CASSFLQETQYF. CDR3 in DNA: TGTGCCAGCAGTTTCCTACAAGAGACCCAGTACTTC.

The chain is built from TRBV20-1 and TRBJ1-5; D remains unclear. This CDR3 has 15 amino acids. Trimming left V 2 bases short and J 5 bases short, with 16 bases between. CDR1 and CDR2 (germline): DFQATT, SNEGSKA (reference sequence). In DNA, the CDR3 is TGCAGTGCTAGACACCTCCGCGAGCTTGATCAGCCCCAGCATTTT. This encodes CSARHLRELDQPQHF.

This clonotype was seen just once. The V and J genes are TRBV7-2 and TRBJ2-5, with a possible D match to TRBD2 (6 bases). The CDR3 is 14 residues long. Trimming cost V 5 bases and J 3 bases, with 13 bases left between them. CDR1 SGHTA and CDR2 FQGNSA come from the germline V gene. The CDR3 loop is CASSTGGAKETQYF. The CDR3 DNA reads TGTGCCAGCAGCACAGGAGGGGCTAAAGAGACCCAGTACTTC.

This clonotype was observed at least ten times. The rearrangement joins TRBV25-1 to TRBJ2-1; 12 nucleotides match TRBD2. The J segment lost 8 bases and the V segment lost 0 bases, leaving 5 bases of the junction unmatched. The V gene's germline CDR1 is MGHDK and CDR2 SYGVNS. This CDR3 spans 16 amino acids. CDR3 nucleotides: TGTGCCAGCAGTGAATATGCTAGCGGGGGGGTGGATGAGCAGTTCTTC. The encoded protein is CASSEYASGGVDEQFF.

This clonotype occurred many times. This rearrangement joins TRBV19 to TRBJ2-1, with 9 bases lining up with TRBD2. CDR1 is LNHDA, CDR2 SQIVND, per germline (reference sequence). V lost 6 bases, J lost 7 bases, and 4 bases stayed unmatched. CDR3 length: 13 amino acids. In DNA form, the CDR3 reads TGTGCCAGTAGGCTAGCGGGAAAGAATGAGCAGTTCTTC. It specifies CASRLAGKNEQFF.

This clonotype appeared many times. The gene calls are TRBV7-2 and TRBJ1-5; 8 bases map to TRBD1. The CDR3 covers 15 residues. Germline-derived CDR1 and CDR2 are SGHTA and FQGNSA. The V segment lost 5 bases and the J segment 3 bases; nucleotides outside the gene matches: 6. This CDR3 reads CASSLRTGYNQPQHF. CDR3 bases: TGTGCCAGCAGCCTAAGGACAGGGTACAATCAGCCCCAGCATTTT.

This clonotype has just a few counts. The chain is built from TRBV19 and TRBJ1-6; D not certain. Trimming cost V 5 bases and J 9 bases, with 23 bases left between them. This CDR3 has 17 residues. Per germline, CDR1 LNHDA and CDR2 SQIVND (reference sequence). This chain's CDR3 is CASSFYLPGRDGSPLHF. Written as DNA, the CDR3 is TGTGCCAGTAGTTTCTATTTGCCTGGAAGGGATGGTTCACCCCTCCACTTT.

This clonotype was counted only a few times. A read error may account for a junction end that differs from germline. The chain joins TRBV4-3 to TRBJ2-2; tentative D call: TRBD2 (5 bases). The CDR3 runs 15 residues. CDR1 is LGHNA and CDR2 is YSLEER in the germline V gene. The CDR3 is CASSQAPGELPELFF. The CDR3 DNA reads TGCGCCAGCAGCCAAGCCCCCGGGGAGCTCCCGGAGTTGTTTTTT.

Note on this clonotype: Given a much more abundant clone one base away, this may be a read error. The rearrangement uses TRBV7-2 and TRBJ1-5; D perhaps matches TRBD1 (5 bases). CDR3 size: 15 residues. Between the trimmed V and J ends, which lost 7 bases and 3 bases, there was a span of 16 bases. Germline V gene sequence: CDR1 SGHTA, CDR2 FQGNSA. CDR3 protein: CASNPHGGYNQPQHF. In nucleotides, the CDR3 is TGTGCCAGCAACCCCCACGGGGGATACAATCAGCCCCAGCATTTT. The full variable domain, completed using reference TRBV7-2 and TRBJ1-5, is GAGVSQSPSNKVTEKGKDVELRCDPISGHTALYWYRQSLGQGLEFLIYFQGNSAPDKSGLPSDRFSAERTGGSVSTLTIQRTQQEDSAVYLCASNPHGGYNQPQHFGDGTRLSIL.

This clonotype was counted only a few times. The chain combines TRBV7-9 with TRBJ1-6, with 7 positions matching TRBD1. This CDR3 comprises 19 residues. V dropped 0 bases and J dropped 0; count of bases not matched to a gene: 8. Germline V CDR1 and CDR2: SEHNR, FQNEAQ (reference sequence). DNA of the CDR3: TGTGCCAGCAGCTTAGCGTTATGGGGACAGAGCTCCTATAATTCACCCCTCCACTTT. This gives the protein CASSLALWGQSSYNSPLHF.

This clonotype was found many times. This chain joins TRBV12-3 or TRBV12-4 and TRBJ1-5, with D unresolved. This CDR3 has 14 residues. V was clipped by 6 bases and J by 6 bases, with 15 bases between them. CDR3 protein: CASSLSQPGQPQHF. The CDR3 coding sequence is TGTGCCAGCAGCCTGTCCCAACCCGGTCAGCCCCAGCATTTT.

This sequence joins TRBV3-1 and TRBJ1-1; TRBD1 might be the D (5 bases). This CDR3 region has 14 residues. Trimming took off 0 bases at V and 1 base at J, with 6 bases between the two ends. Germline CDR1 is LGHDT and CDR2 is YNNKEL (reference sequence). CDR3 bases: TGTGCCAGCAGCCAAGAGGGACCGAACACTGAAGCTTTCTTT. The encoded protein is CASSQEGPNTEAFF.